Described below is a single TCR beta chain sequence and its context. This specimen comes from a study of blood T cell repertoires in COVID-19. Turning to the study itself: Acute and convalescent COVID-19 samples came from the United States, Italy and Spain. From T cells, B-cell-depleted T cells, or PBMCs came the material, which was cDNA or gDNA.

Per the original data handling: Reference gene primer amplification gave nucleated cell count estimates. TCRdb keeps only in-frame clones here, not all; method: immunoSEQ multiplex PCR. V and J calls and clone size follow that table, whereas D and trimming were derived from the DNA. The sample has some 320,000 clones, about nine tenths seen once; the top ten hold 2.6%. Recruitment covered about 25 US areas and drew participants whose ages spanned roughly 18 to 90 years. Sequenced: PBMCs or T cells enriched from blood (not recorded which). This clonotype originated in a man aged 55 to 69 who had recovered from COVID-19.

The DNA of the CDR3 is TGTGCCAGTAGTACAGGGGGCCGCACCAATCAGCCCCAGCATTTT. As protein: CASSTGGRTNQPQHF. The gene calls are TRBV19 and TRBJ1-5, with TRBD1 matching over 8 bases. The CDR3 contains 15 residues. Trimming cost V 4 bases and J 3 bases; bases outside gene matches: 5. CDR1 is LNHDA and CDR2 is SQIVND in the germline V gene (reference sequence). Supplemented by reference TRBV19 and TRBJ1-5, the full variable domain reads DGGITQSPKYLFRKEGQNVTLSCEQNLNHDAMYWYRQDPGQGLRLIYYSQIVNDFQKGDIAEGYSVSREKKESFPLTVTSAQKNPTAFYLCASSTGGRTNQPQHFGDGTRLSIL.